The TCR beta chain under discussion was sequenced for a study of blood T cell repertoires in COVID-19. Trimming left V 7 bases short and J 2 bases short, with 14 bases between. The CDR3 runs to 14 residues. Assay used: immunoSEQ multiplex PCR; TCRdb lists only in-frame clones, some missing. The sample carries a few hundred thousand clones, 65% to 85% recorded once. The chain links TRBV6-7 to TRBJ2-5; D might be TRBD1 (6 bases). TRBV6-7 is given ORF status, its function remaining uncertain. The TCR sequence derives from a woman in her forties who had recovered from COVID-19. Sequencing used PBMCs or T cells enriched from blood (not recorded which). The CDR3 sequence: CASNPGQLQETQYF. CDR3 nucleotides: TGTGCCAGCAACCCAGGACAGCTTCAAGAGACCCAGTACTTC.